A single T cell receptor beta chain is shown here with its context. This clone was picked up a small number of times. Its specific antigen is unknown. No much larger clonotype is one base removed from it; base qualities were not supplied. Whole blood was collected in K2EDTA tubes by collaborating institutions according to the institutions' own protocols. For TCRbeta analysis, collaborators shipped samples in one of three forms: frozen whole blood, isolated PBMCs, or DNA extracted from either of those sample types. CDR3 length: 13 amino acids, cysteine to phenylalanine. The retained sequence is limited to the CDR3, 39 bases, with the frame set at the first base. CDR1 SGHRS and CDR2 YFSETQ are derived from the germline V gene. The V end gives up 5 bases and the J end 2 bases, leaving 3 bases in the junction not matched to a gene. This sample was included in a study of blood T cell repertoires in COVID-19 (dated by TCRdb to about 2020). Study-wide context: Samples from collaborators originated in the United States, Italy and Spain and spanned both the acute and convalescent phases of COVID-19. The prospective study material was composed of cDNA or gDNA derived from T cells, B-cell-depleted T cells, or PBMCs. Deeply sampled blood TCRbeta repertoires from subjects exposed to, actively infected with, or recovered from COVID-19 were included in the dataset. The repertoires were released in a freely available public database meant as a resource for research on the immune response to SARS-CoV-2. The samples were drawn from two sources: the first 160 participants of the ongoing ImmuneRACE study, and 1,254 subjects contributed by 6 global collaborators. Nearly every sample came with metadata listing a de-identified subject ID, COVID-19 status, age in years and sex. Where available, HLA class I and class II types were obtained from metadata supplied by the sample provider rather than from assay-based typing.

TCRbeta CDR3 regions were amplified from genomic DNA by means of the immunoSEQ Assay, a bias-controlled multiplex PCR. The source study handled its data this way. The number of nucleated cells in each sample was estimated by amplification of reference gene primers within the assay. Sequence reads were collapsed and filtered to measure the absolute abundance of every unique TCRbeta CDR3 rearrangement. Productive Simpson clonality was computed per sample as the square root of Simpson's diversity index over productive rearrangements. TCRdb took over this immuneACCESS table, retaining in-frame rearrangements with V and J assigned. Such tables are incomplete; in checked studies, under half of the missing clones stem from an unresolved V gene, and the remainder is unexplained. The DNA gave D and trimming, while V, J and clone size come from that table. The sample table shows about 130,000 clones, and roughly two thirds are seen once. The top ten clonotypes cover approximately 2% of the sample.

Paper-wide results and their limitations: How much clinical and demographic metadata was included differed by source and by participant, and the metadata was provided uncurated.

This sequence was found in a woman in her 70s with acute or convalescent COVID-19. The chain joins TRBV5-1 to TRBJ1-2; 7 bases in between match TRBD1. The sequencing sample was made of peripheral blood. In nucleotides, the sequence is TGCGCCAGCAGACTGGACAGGAACTATGGCTACACCTTC. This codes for CASRLDRNYGYTF.